This T cell receptor (beta chain) was identified in a study of somatic mutations in cytotoxic T cells in rheumatoid arthritis. Background on the study: Flow-sorting brought some V beta antibody-stained T-cell populations to nearly 100% purity, V beta1+ cells sequenced for TCRB among them.

Profiling relied on immunoSEQ multiplex PCR, and the TCRdb table lists in-frame clones only, not all of them. Found here are 12,000 or so clones, roughly 80% of them singletons; the top ten hold 11% to 15%. General observations from the study: Greater age accompanied higher CD8+ clonality in rheumatoid arthritis patients, a pattern that was absent in healthy controls.

This clone has only a few counts. Its antigen is not known. The sample comprised CD8+ T cells sorted from blood. The origin of this receptor is a woman in her fifties or sixties in good health.

The CDR3 DNA is TGTGCCAGCAGCTTGCCCAGGGGAAACTCTGGAAACACCATATATTTT. Translating it yields CASSLPRGNSGNTIYF. The chain has TRBV5-5 and TRBJ1-3; D may be TRBD1 (6 bases). Germline CDR1 reads SGHKS; CDR2 reads YYEKEE (reference sequence). V was pared by 1 base and J by 0 bases, with 11 bases between. CDR3 size: 16 residues.